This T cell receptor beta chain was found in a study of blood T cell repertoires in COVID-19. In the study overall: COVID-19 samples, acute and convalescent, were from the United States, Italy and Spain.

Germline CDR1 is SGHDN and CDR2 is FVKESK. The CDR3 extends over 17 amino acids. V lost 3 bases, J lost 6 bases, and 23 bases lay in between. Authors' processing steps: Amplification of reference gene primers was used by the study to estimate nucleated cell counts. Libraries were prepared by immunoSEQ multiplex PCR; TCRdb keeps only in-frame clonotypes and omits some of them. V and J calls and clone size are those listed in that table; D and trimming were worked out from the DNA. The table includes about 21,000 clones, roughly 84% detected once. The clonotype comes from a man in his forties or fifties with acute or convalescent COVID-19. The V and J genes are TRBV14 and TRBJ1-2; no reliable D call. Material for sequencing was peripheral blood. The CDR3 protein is CASSHLFGVGSQDGYTF. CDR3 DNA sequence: TGTGCCAGCAGCCACCTATTTGGGGTAGGGAGTCAGGATGGCTACACCTTC.